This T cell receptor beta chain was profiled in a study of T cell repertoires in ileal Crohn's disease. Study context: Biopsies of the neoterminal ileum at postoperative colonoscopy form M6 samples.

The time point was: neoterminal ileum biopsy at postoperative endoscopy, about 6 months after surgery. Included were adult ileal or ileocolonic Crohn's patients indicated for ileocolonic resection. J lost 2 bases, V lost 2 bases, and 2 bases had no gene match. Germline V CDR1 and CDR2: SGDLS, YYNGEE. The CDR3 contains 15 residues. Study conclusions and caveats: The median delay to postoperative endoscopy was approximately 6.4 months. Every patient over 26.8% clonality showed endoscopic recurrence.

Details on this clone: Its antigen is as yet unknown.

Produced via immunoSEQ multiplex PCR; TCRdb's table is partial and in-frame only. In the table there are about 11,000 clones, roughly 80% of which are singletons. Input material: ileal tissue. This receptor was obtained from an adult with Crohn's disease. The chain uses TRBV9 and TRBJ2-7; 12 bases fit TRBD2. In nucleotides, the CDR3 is TGTGCCAGCAGCGTCCGACTAGCGGGAGCCTACGAGCAGTACTTC. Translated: CASSVRLAGAYEQYF. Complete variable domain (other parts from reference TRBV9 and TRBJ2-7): DSGVTQTPKHLITATGQRVTLRCSPRSGDLSVYWYQQSLDQGLQFLIQYYNGEERAKGNILERFSAQQFPDLHSELNLSSLELGDSALYFCASSVRLAGAYEQYFGPGTRLTVT.